This is a list of T cell receptor beta chains from one sample in a study of OX40 agonist ivuxolimab in advanced cancers. Here immunoSEQ multiplex PCR was the method, and the copy in TCRdb shows in-frame clones only, minus some. The sample yields 60,000 to 75,000 clones, roughly four fifths seen once. The sequencing here drew on CD4+ or CD8+ T cells sorted from blood, taken in a trial of the OX40 agonist ivuxolimab. The receptors come from an adult with an advanced solid tumor such as melanoma, head and neck, liver or kidney cancer. CDR3s include the opening cysteine and the closing phenylalanine or tryptophan. Fields, in order: clone size, D gene, J gene, V gene, CDR3 DNA, CDR3 protein. A D gene is named only where the DNA matches it firmly. Clone size appears in some rows only: once, few, many, or a class for an expanded clone.

clone_size: NA; d_call: TRBD1; j_call: TRBJ1-5; v_call: TRBV19; cdr3_nt: TGTGCCAGTAGTCCGGGACAGGGGCCTCGCCCTTATAGCAATCAGCCCCAGCATTTT; cdr3_aa: CASSPGQGPRPYSNQPQHF
clone_size: few; d_call: TRBD1; j_call: TRBJ2-4; v_call: TRBV6-1; cdr3_nt: TGTGCCAGCAGTGAAGCTGGGACAGGGGTATTC; cdr3_aa: CASSEAGTGVF
clone_size: NA; d_call: NA; j_call: TRBJ2-7; v_call: TRBV11-2; cdr3_nt: TGTGCCAGCAGCCCGCTATCGGGGCGCGAGTTCCACGAGCAGTACTTC; cdr3_aa: CASSPLSGREFHEQYF
clone_size: NA; d_call: NA; j_call: TRBJ2-5; v_call: TRBV7-2; cdr3_nt: TGTGCCAGCAGCTTAAAACATGGCCCGGGGACCCAGTACTTC; cdr3_aa: CASSLKHGPGTQYF
clone_size: NA; d_call: NA; j_call: TRBJ1-6; v_call: TRBV7-9; cdr3_nt: TGTGCCAGCAGCTTAAATGTAAGACAGCACGGGAATTCACCCCTCCACTTT; cdr3_aa: CASSLNVRQHGNSPLHF
clone_size: NA; d_call: NA; j_call: TRBJ1-3; v_call: TRBV19; cdr3_nt: TGTGCCAGTAAATCCCCTGGAAACACCATATATTTT; cdr3_aa: CASKSPGNTIYF
clone_size: NA; d_call: TRBD1; j_call: TRBJ1-1; v_call: TRBV18; cdr3_nt: TGTGCCAGCTCACCACGACAGGGTATGGACACTGAAGCTTTCTTT; cdr3_aa: CASSPRQGMDTEAFF
clone_size: NA; d_call: TRBD1; j_call: TRBJ1-3; v_call: TRBV9; cdr3_nt: TGTGCCAGCAGCGCCGGTGGGACAGGGGCTGGAAACACCATATATTTT; cdr3_aa: CASSAGGTGAGNTIYF
clone_size: NA; d_call: TRBD1; j_call: TRBJ1-2; v_call: TRBV27; cdr3_nt: TGTGCCAGCATGTTACTCGGGGGGACAGGGGGTGCGAATGGCTACACCTTC; cdr3_aa: CASMLLGGTGGANGYTF
clone_size: NA; d_call: NA; j_call: TRBJ2-5; v_call: TRBV7-6; cdr3_nt: TGTGCCAGCAGCTTAGAAGCTTTCTTGCTACAGGGAGAGACCCAGTACTTC; cdr3_aa: CASSLEAFLLQGETQYF
clone_size: NA; d_call: NA; j_call: TRBJ1-2; v_call: TRBV6-5; cdr3_nt: TGTGCCAGCAGTTGGACCGGCTATGGCTACACCTTC; cdr3_aa: CASSWTGYGYTF
clone_size: NA; d_call: NA; j_call: TRBJ1-1; v_call: TRBV19; cdr3_nt: TGTGCCAGTAGTACTGGGGTGAGGAACACTGAAGCTTTCTTT; cdr3_aa: CASSTGVRNTEAFF
clone_size: NA; d_call: NA; j_call: TRBJ1-3; v_call: TRBV6-5; cdr3_nt: TGTGCCAGCAGCCGCAGCGGGGGCTCTGGAAACACCATATATTTT; cdr3_aa: CASSRSGGSGNTIYF
clone_size: few; d_call: NA; j_call: TRBJ2-3; v_call: TRBV18; cdr3_nt: TGTGCCAGCTACTCTTCAAAAGGTCCCAGGCCCACAGATACGCAGTATTTT; cdr3_aa: CASYSSKGPRPTDTQYF
clone_size: NA; d_call: TRBD1; j_call: TRBJ1-2; v_call: TRBV2; cdr3_nt: TGTGCCAGCAGTCTTGACAGGGGGTTAGGCTACACCTTC; cdr3_aa: CASSLDRGLGYTF
clone_size: NA; d_call: NA; j_call: TRBJ2-7; v_call: TRBV5-1; cdr3_nt: TGCGCCAGCAGCTTGGCAGCGCAGAGCCTTAGGACGTACGAGCAGTACTTC; cdr3_aa: CASSLAAQSLRTYEQYF
clone_size: once; d_call: NA; j_call: TRBJ2-6; v_call: TRBV5-5; cdr3_nt: TGTGCCAGCAGCTTGGTAACAGCTGGGGCCAACGTCCTGACTTTC; cdr3_aa: CASSLVTAGANVLTF
clone_size: once; d_call: NA; j_call: TRBJ1-1; v_call: TRBV7-9; cdr3_nt: TGTGCCAGCAGCATCCGGGTGTGGGGGTCCGCTGAAGCTTTCTTT; cdr3_aa: CASSIRVWGSAEAFF
clone_size: once; d_call: NA; j_call: TRBJ2-4; v_call: TRBV29-1; cdr3_nt: TGCAGCGGTGTAGCCAAAAACATTCAGTACTTC; cdr3_aa: CSGVAKNIQYF
clone_size: NA; d_call: TRBD1; j_call: TRBJ1-4; v_call: TRBV18; cdr3_nt: TGTGCCAGCTCACCGACAGGGGTTAATGAAAAACTGTTTTTT; cdr3_aa: CASSPTGVNEKLFF
clone_size: NA; d_call: TRBD1; j_call: TRBJ1-3; v_call: TRBV28; cdr3_nt: TGTGCCAGCAGTCCGCTAGGACAGGGATCGCGTGGAAACACCATATATTTT; cdr3_aa: CASSPLGQGSRGNTIYF
clone_size: NA; d_call: NA; j_call: TRBJ1-4; v_call: TRBV6-5; cdr3_nt: TGTGCCAGCAGTTCCGGGATCTTTAATGAAAAACTGTTTTTT; cdr3_aa: CASSSGIFNEKLFF
clone_size: NA; d_call: TRBD1; j_call: TRBJ1-6; v_call: TRBV15; cdr3_nt: TGTGCCACCAGCAGAGATTACTCAGGGGGTGAGTCACCCCTCCACTTT; cdr3_aa: CATSRDYSGGESPLHF
clone_size: NA; d_call: NA; j_call: TRBJ2-7; v_call: TRBV7-2; cdr3_nt: TGTGCCAGCAGCTTGACGGACCTCTCCTACGAGCAGTACTTC; cdr3_aa: CASSLTDLSYEQYF
clone_size: once; d_call: NA; j_call: TRBJ1-2; v_call: TRBV7-8; cdr3_nt: TGTGCCAGCAGCTTAGCAACCAACTATGGCTACACCTTC; cdr3_aa: CASSLATNYGYTF
clone_size: NA; d_call: NA; j_call: TRBJ2-1; v_call: TRBV11-2; cdr3_nt: TGTGCCAGCAGCTTAAGTCAGGGGTTTAACAATGAGCAGTTCTTC; cdr3_aa: CASSLSQGFNNEQFF
clone_size: NA; d_call: NA; j_call: TRBJ2-5; v_call: TRBV5-1; cdr3_nt: TGCGCCAGCAGCTCCGGTGGAATAACTAGTTCGGAGACCCAGTACTTC; cdr3_aa: CASSSGGITSSETQYF
clone_size: NA; d_call: NA; j_call: TRBJ2-1; v_call: TRBV5-1; cdr3_nt: TGCGCCAGCAGTCATAAGGCCGGGTCCAATGAGCAGTTCTTC; cdr3_aa: CASSHKAGSNEQFF
clone_size: NA; d_call: NA; j_call: TRBJ2-3; v_call: TRBV30; cdr3_nt: TGTGCCTGGAGTGCGGGGGACAGTCTCACAGATACGCAGTATTTT; cdr3_aa: CAWSAGDSLTDTQYF
clone_size: NA; d_call: NA; j_call: TRBJ2-1; v_call: TRBV4-3; cdr3_nt: TGCGCCAGCAGCCAATATGGGGGGCGAAACAATGAGCAGTTCTTC; cdr3_aa: CASSQYGGRNNEQFF
clone_size: NA; d_call: NA; j_call: TRBJ2-1; v_call: TRBV18; cdr3_nt: TGTGCCAGCTCAACAGGCAACTACAATGAGCAGTTCTTC; cdr3_aa: CASSTGNYNEQFF
clone_size: NA; d_call: TRBD1; j_call: TRBJ1-2; v_call: TRBV6-6; cdr3_nt: TGTGCCAGCAGTCAGGACAGGTCCTACTATGGCTACACCTTC; cdr3_aa: CASSQDRSYYGYTF
clone_size: NA; d_call: NA; j_call: TRBJ2-2; v_call: TRBV5-5; cdr3_nt: TGTGCCAGCAGCCTTTTCAGGGTTGAGGACACCGGGGAGCTGTTTTTT; cdr3_aa: CASSLFRVEDTGELFF
clone_size: few; d_call: NA; j_call: TRBJ1-2; v_call: TRBV19; cdr3_nt: TGTGCCAGTAGTATGTCTGGGCGGGGCTACACCTTC; cdr3_aa: CASSMSGRGYTF
clone_size: NA; d_call: NA; j_call: TRBJ2-4; v_call: TRBV19; cdr3_nt: TGTGCCAGTAGGGAGACAGGCGGGTTAGCCAAAAACATTCAGTACTTC; cdr3_aa: CASRETGGLAKNIQYF
clone_size: NA; d_call: NA; j_call: TRBJ2-7; v_call: TRBV11-3; cdr3_nt: TGTGCCAGCAGCTTAGGCTCCAACGAGCAGTACTTC; cdr3_aa: CASSLGSNEQYF
clone_size: NA; d_call: TRBD2; j_call: TRBJ2-2; v_call: TRBV29-1; cdr3_nt: TGCAGCGTTGTTTCCGGCGGGGGGGGGAGAGCCGGGGAGCTGTTTTTT; cdr3_aa: CSVVSGGGGRAGELFF
clone_size: NA; d_call: TRBD2; j_call: TRBJ2-3; v_call: TRBV2; cdr3_nt: TGTGCCAGCAGTGAATTGACTAGCGGGGGGGCCGTTACAGATACGCAGTATTTT; cdr3_aa: CASSELTSGGAVTDTQYF
clone_size: NA; d_call: TRBD1; j_call: TRBJ1-1; v_call: TRBV12-5; cdr3_nt: TGTGCTAGTGGTTTGGAATCTACAGGGGAGGGGAACACTGAAGCTTTCTTT; cdr3_aa: CASGLESTGEGNTEAFF
clone_size: NA; d_call: NA; j_call: TRBJ2-2; v_call: TRBV11-2; cdr3_nt: TGTGCCAGCAGCTTAGAGCGGGCCGGGGAGCTGTTTTTT; cdr3_aa: CASSLERAGELFF
clone_size: NA; d_call: TRBD2; j_call: TRBJ2-5; v_call: TRBV4-2; cdr3_nt: TGTGCCAGCAGCCAAGAGGCCGGACTAGCGGGATCCCCCCCAGAGACCCAGTACTTC; cdr3_aa: CASSQEAGLAGSPPETQYF
clone_size: NA; d_call: NA; j_call: TRBJ2-5; v_call: TRBV5-1; cdr3_nt: TGCGCCAGCAGCGGAACAGTTTCCCAAGAGACCCAGTACTTC; cdr3_aa: CASSGTVSQETQYF
clone_size: NA; d_call: NA; j_call: TRBJ1-2; v_call: TRBV5-1; cdr3_nt: TGCGCCAGCAGCTTGGGTCTCTACAGCCAGCGCTCTGGGGGCTACACCTTC; cdr3_aa: CASSLGLYSQRSGGYTF
clone_size: once; d_call: TRBD1; j_call: TRBJ1-1; v_call: TRBV16; cdr3_nt: TGTGCCAGCAGCCAATCAAGTACAGGGGGCACTGAAGCTTTCTTT; cdr3_aa: CASSQSSTGGTEAFF
clone_size: NA; d_call: TRBD1; j_call: TRBJ1-3; v_call: TRBV7-2; cdr3_nt: TGTGCCAGCAGCCAACAGGGGGCTGGAAACACCATATATTTT; cdr3_aa: CASSQQGAGNTIYF
clone_size: NA; d_call: TRBD1; j_call: TRBJ2-7; v_call: TRBV5-4; cdr3_nt: TGTGCCATCGGATGGACAGGTTTGGCCTCCTACGAGCAGTACTTC; cdr3_aa: CAIGWTGLASYEQYF
clone_size: NA; d_call: NA; j_call: TRBJ1-1; v_call: TRBV4-1; cdr3_nt: TGCGCCAGCAGCCAAGATTTACCGGACAGCTTGAACACTGAAGCTTTCTTT; cdr3_aa: CASSQDLPDSLNTEAFF
clone_size: NA; d_call: NA; j_call: TRBJ1-2; v_call: TRBV4-1; cdr3_nt: TGCGCCAGCAGCCAAGTTTGGGCCGGCGGGAACTATGGCTACACCTTC; cdr3_aa: CASSQVWAGGNYGYTF
clone_size: few; d_call: NA; j_call: TRBJ1-2; v_call: TRBV10-2; cdr3_nt: TGCGCCAGCAGTGATGAGGGCAGGGACCCGTTATACTACACCTTC; cdr3_aa: CASSDEGRDPLYYTF
clone_size: NA; d_call: NA; j_call: TRBJ1-5; v_call: TRBV30; cdr3_nt: TGTGCCTGGAGTCAAACAGGGCTTCTGGAGCCCCAGCATTTT; cdr3_aa: CAWSQTGLLEPQHF
clone_size: medium-sized; d_call: NA; j_call: TRBJ1-1; v_call: TRBV5-4; cdr3_nt: TGTGCCAGCAGCCCGCGGGATATCACTGAAGCTTTCTTT; cdr3_aa: CASSPRDITEAFF
clone_size: NA; d_call: NA; j_call: TRBJ2-5; v_call: TRBV19; cdr3_nt: TGTGCCAGTAGTATGAGAGGGCTAGCGTTAGAGACCCAGTACTTC; cdr3_aa: CASSMRGLALETQYF
clone_size: NA; d_call: NA; j_call: TRBJ1-2; v_call: TRBV6-1; cdr3_nt: TGTGCCAGCAGTTCAGGAATTGGCTACACCTTC; cdr3_aa: CASSSGIGYTF
clone_size: NA; d_call: NA; j_call: TRBJ1-6; v_call: TRBV7-2; cdr3_nt: TGTGCCAGCAGCTTAGTTTCTTTGGGGGCCTATAATTCACCCCTCCACTTT; cdr3_aa: CASSLVSLGAYNSPLHF
clone_size: once; d_call: NA; j_call: TRBJ2-1; v_call: TRBV10-3; cdr3_nt: TGTGCCATCGGCCCATCAGGGAGGATGTACAATGAGCAGTTCTTC; cdr3_aa: CAIGPSGRMYNEQFF